This TCR beta chain was profiled in a study of Ad26.COV2.S vaccination and SARS-CoV-2 variants. About this clone itself: Its antigen remains unidentified.

Sample treatment: about 20 received Ad26.COV2.S at low or high dose, single or two shots; 5 received placebo; per-sample allocation not given. Repertoires come from day 63 after the first vaccine or placebo injection. The vaccine delivered Wuhan-strain SARS-CoV-2 spike through an Ad26 vector. Overall study results and limits: Responses of spike-specific T cells (both CD8+ and CD4+) reportedly showed substantial breadth after vaccination. Similar non-spike TCR breadth was observed in recipients of vaccine and of placebo.

Assay used: immunoSEQ multiplex PCR; TCRdb lists only in-frame clones, some missing. The table has 350,000 to 500,000 clones, less than 95% seen once; the top ten hold about 4.1%. This clonotype originated in a person aged 18-60 years who received the Ad26.COV2.S COVID-19 vaccine or a placebo. Sequencing was performed on peripheral blood, taken in a trial of Ad26.COV2.S vaccine versus placebo.

CDR3 in DNA: TGTGCCAGTAGTCTGTCCCCGCGGACTAGGAGAACTTCCAGCGCCGGGGAGCTGTTTTTT. Residues: CASSLSPRTRRTSSAGELFF. V is TRBV19 and J is TRBJ2-2, with 7 bases that match TRBD2. J lost 6 bases, V lost 5 bases, and 24 bases had no gene match. Germline V CDR1 and CDR2: LNHDA, SQIVND (reference sequence). This CDR3 contains 20 residues.